This T cell receptor beta chain was found in a study of T cells after yellow fever vaccination. Study details: Those fractions that held only low numbers of cells were prepared using the SMART-Seq v4 Ultra Low Input RNA kit. Study results and caveats: The CD4 and CD8 compartments had a small share of their clonotypes in common. Re-detected after boosting: most primary clones, around 97% of CD4 and roughly 90% of CD8.

This CDR3 has 14 residues. Trimming shortened V by 7 bases and J by 0 bases, and 12 bases separated the two germline ends. MiXCR, run by TCRdb on the 5' RACE reads, gives a single entry per CDR3 protein. Seen here are hundreds of thousands of distinct CDR3 sequences, 11% observed once, and the top ten hold roughly 18%. This clonotype was seen more than once but under ten times. The antigen is not known. The sequencing here drew on PBMCs, taken on the day of the first yellow fever vaccination. The TCR originated in a young man who received the YFV17D yellow fever vaccine. V gene TRBV12-3 or TRBV12-4 combines with J gene TRBJ2-5; the D gene is possibly TRBD2 (6 bases). The CDR3 region is CASNPGEDQETQYF. Here the CDR3 DNA reads TGTGCCAGCAATCCGGGGGAGGACCAAGAGACCCAGTACTTC.